This T cell receptor beta chain came from a study of CD8 T cells in ankylosing spondylitis. Overall study findings and caveats: Prior literature has documented some motif variants in synovial fluid and blood from reactive arthritis. Seemingly characteristic of ankylosing spondylitis blood was a TCR beta motif consisting of fewer than 10 highly homologous variants. From matched ankylosing spondylitis synovial fluid, disease-linked clones were reportedly recovered at significantly enriched levels.

With respect to this clonotype: The antigen remains undetermined. It may be a read error: a sequence one base away is much more abundant.

Quantitative molecular-barcoded 5'-RACE generated the TCR beta libraries. MiXCR was run by TCRdb on the 5' RACE reads, yielding one entry per CDR3 protein. This table has a few hundred thousand distinct CDR3 sequences, around 10% appearing once. There are 14 residues in the CDR3. Germline loops: CDR1 SGHRS, CDR2 YFSETQ. Material: blood, either unsorted or a sorted T cell fraction (not recorded which). The TCR was taken from a male donor with ankylosing spondylitis or in good health (not recorded which). The chain uses TRBV5-1 and TRBJ1-1, with a weak D call TRBD1 (6 bases). For the CDR3, the DNA is TGCGTCAGCAGCTTTAGGGGGGCAAACACTGAAGCTTTCTTT. This encodes CVSSFRGANTEAFF. The whole variable domain, filled in from reference TRBV5-1 and TRBJ1-1, reads KAGVTQTPRYLIKTRGQQVTLSCSPISGHRSVSWYQQTPGQGLQFLFEYFSETQRNKGNFPGRFSGRQFSNSRSEMNVSTLELGDSALYLCVSSFRGANTEAFFGQGTRLTVV.